This entry lists 8 T cell receptor beta chains sequenced from one sample in a study of T cells after yellow fever vaccination. TCRdb fed the 5' RACE reads into MiXCR, producing one record per CDR3 protein. The profile covers fewer than 400,000 distinct CDR3 sequences, with about 6.2% appearing a single time and 14% to 15% taken by the ten largest. The material was PBMCs, obtained 5 days after the yellow fever booster vaccination. These receptors were taken from a young man who received the YFV17D yellow fever vaccine.

This clonotype showed up many times. CDR3 protein: CATGAGGGTDTQYF. As DNA, the CDR3 is TGCGCCACCGGAGCTGGGGGGGGCACAGATACGCAGTATTTT. This chain uses TRBV10-2 with TRBJ2-3; 7 bases align to TRBD2. Germline V lookup: CDR1 WSHSY, CDR2 SAAADI. J lost 1 base, V lost 10 bases, and 8 bases had no gene match. The CDR3 spans 14 residues.

This clonotype was observed at least ten times. The chain has TRBV7-2 and TRBJ2-7; possibly TRBD1 or TRBD2 for D (5 bases each). CDR1 is SGHTA, CDR2 FQGNSA, per germline. Trimming took off 5 bases at V and 1 base at J, with 12 bases between the two ends. CDR3 size: 14 residues. CDR3 residues: CASSRGPQSYEQYF. The CDR3 DNA sequence: TGTGCCAGCAGCCGGGGACCTCAATCCTACGAGCAGTACTTC.

The chain links TRBV5-1 to TRBJ1-2; D possibly corresponds to TRBD1 (6 bases). Looked up from germline, CDR1 is SGHRS and CDR2 is YFSETQ. This CDR3 has 14 amino acids. V lost 5 bases and J 8 bases, leaving 19 bases between the germline ends. The CDR3, as DNA: TGCGCCAGCAGTTCACAAACAGGGATCGGAGGCTACACCTTC. It yields the protein CASSSQTGIGGYTF.

This clonotype was seen more than once but under ten times. V is TRBV5-1 and J is TRBJ2-7; the match to TRBD2 covers 7 bases. The CDR3 consists of 15 residues. V gave up 4 bases and J gave up 1 base; unmatched junction bases: 8. The germline CDR1 and CDR2 sequences are SGHRS and YFSETQ. The CDR3 loop is CASSEKPGGSYEQYF. The CDR3 coding sequence is TGCGCCAGCAGCGAAAAGCCGGGAGGATCCTACGAGCAGTACTTC.

This clonotype was seen more than once but under ten times. J is TRBJ1-1 and V is TRBV9; unclear D gene. The CDR3 has 14 residues. Trimming pared 0 bases from V and 4 bases from J, leaving 10 bases between. Germline V gene data show CDR1 as SGDLS and CDR2 as YYNGEE. CDR3 bases: TGTGCCAGCAGCGTAGTTAGCCGCGCCACTGAAGCTTTCTTT. The encoded protein is CASSVVSRATEAFF.

On this clonotype: The junction does not match germline at one end; this may be a read error. The rearrangement joins TRBV20-1 to TRBJ2-3, with D possibly being TRBD1 or TRBD2 (5 bases each). Germline V CDR1 and CDR2: DFQATT, SNEGSKA (reference sequence). CDR3 length equals 15 residues. Here the CDR3 reads CSAKVTRVMTDTLYF. CDR3 nucleotides: TGCAGTGCTAAGGTCACTAGAGTCATGACAGATACGCTGTATTTT.

This clonotype was seen repeatedly, ten times or more. This chain uses TRBV5-1 with TRBJ2-7; a weak D match, TRBD1 (6 bases). Per the germline V gene, CDR1 is SGHRS and CDR2 is YFSETQ. The CDR3 contains 15 residues. The V end lost 3 bases, the J end lost 3 bases, and 16 bases lay between the germline ends. CDR3 residues: CASSSRTDSLYEQYF. The CDR3 region has the DNA TGCGCCAGCAGCTCCCGCACGGACAGCCTCTACGAGCAGTACTTC.

The J gene is TRBJ2-5, the V gene TRBV4-3; the match to TRBD1 covers 7 bases. Unmatched junction bases numbered 5, after V lost 0 bases and J lost 4 bases. From germline, CDR1 is LGHNA and CDR2 YSLEER. The CDR3 extends over 15 amino acids. The CDR3 DNA follows: TGCGCCAGCAGCCAAGATCGGACAGGTCCAGAGACCCAGTACTTC. Protein sequence: CASSQDRTGPETQYF.